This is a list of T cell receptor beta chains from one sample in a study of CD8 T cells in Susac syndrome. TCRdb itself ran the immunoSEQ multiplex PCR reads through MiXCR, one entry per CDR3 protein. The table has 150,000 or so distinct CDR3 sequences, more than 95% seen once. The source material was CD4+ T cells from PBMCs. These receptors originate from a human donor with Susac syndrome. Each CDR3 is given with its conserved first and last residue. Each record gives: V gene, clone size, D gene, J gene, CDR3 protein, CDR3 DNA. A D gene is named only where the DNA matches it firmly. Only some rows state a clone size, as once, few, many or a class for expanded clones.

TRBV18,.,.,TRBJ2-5,CASSTYGGETQYF,TGTGCCAGCTCGACGTATGGCGGCGAGACCCAGTACTTC
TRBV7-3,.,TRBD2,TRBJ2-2,CASSSGLAGVGELFF,TGTGCCAGCAGCTCGGGACTAGCGGGAGTCGGGGAGCTGTTTTTT
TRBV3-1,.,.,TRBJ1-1,CASSPQAGANTEAFF,TGTGCCAGCAGCCCTCAGGCTGGGGCTAACACTGAAGCTTTCTTT
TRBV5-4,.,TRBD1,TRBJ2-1,CASSSQVPGQGIF,TGTGCCAGCAGCTCCCAAGTTCCGGGACAGGGGATCTTC
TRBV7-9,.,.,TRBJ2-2,CASSQTDTGELFF,TGTGCCAGCAGCCAGACCGACACCGGGGAGCTGTTTTTT
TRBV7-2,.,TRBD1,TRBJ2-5,CASSAPGGQGGGTQYF,TGTGCCAGCAGCGCTCCGGGGGGACAGGGAGGTGGGACCCAGTACTTC
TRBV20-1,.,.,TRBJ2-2,CSAGIPNTGELFF,TGCAGTGCTGGGATCCCGAACACCGGGGAGCTGTTTTTT
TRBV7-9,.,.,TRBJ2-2,CASSLQGSVGELFF,TGTGCCAGCAGCCTCCAGGGATCGGTCGGGGAGCTGTTTTTT
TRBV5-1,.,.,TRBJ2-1,CASSSETSKFF,TGCGCCAGCAGCTCAGAGACTAGTAAGTTCTTC
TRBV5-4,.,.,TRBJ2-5,CASSLEPAAKETQYF,TGTGCCAGCAGCTTGGAACCAGCGGCAAAAGAGACCCAGTACTTC
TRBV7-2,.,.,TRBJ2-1,CASSLTGKNEQFF,TGTGCCAGCAGCTTAACAGGGAAGAATGAGCAGTTCTTC
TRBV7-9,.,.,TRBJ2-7,CASSGDYASYEQYF,TGTGCCAGCAGCGGTGACTATGCCTCCTACGAGCAGTACTTC
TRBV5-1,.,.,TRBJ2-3,CASSLAGVPEDTQYF,TGCGCCAGCAGCTTGGCGGGAGTCCCGGAAGATACGCAGTATTTT
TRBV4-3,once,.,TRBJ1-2,CASSQGTRHNYGYTF,TGCGCCAGCAGCCAAGGGACACGCCATAACTATGGCTACACCTTC
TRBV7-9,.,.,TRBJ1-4,CASSSGWNEKLFF,TGTGCCAGCAGCTCAGGTTGGAACGAAAAACTGTTTTTT
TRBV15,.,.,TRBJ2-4,CATSRQVAKNIQYF,TGTGCCACCAGCAGACAGGTAGCCAAAAACATTCAGTACTTC
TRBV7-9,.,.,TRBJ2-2,CASSLGMGTGELFF,TGTGCCAGCAGCTTAGGGATGGGCACCGGGGAGCTGTTTTTT